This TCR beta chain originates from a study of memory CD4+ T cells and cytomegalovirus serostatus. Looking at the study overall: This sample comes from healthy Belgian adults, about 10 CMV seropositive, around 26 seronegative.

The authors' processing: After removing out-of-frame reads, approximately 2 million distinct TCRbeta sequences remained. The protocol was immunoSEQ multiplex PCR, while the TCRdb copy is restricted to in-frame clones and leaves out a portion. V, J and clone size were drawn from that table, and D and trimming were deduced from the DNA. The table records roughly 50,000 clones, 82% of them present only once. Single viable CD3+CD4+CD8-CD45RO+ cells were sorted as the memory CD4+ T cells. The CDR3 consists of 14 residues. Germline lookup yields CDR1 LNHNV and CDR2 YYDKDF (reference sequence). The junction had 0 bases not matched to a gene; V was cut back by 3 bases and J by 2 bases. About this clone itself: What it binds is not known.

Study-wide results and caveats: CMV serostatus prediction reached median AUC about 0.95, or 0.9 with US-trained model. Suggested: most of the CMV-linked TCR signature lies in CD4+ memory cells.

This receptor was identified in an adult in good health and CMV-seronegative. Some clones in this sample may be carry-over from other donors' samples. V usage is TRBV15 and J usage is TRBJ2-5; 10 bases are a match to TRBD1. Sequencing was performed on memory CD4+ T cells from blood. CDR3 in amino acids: CATSRDRGQETQYF. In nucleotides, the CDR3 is TGTGCCACCAGCAGGGACAGGGGGCAAGAGACCCAGTACTTC.